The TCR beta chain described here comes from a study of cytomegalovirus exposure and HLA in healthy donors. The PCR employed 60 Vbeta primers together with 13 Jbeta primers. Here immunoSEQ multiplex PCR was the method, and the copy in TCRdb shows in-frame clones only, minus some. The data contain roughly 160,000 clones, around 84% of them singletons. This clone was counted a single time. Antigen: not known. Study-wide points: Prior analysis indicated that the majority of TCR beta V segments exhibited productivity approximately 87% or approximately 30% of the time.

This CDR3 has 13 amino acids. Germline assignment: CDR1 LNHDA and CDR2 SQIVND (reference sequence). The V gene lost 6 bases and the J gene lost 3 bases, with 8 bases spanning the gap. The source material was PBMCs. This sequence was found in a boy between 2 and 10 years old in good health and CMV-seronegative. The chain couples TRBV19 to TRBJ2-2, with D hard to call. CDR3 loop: CASRSTDTGELFF. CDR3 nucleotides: TGTGCCAGTAGAAGCACGGACACCGGGGAGCTGTTTTTT.